This is a list of T cell receptor beta chains from one sample in a study of T-cell reconstitution after alpha-beta-depleted transplantation in children. Via MiXCR, TCRdb re-called the PCR reads, giving one row per CDR3 protein. The sample lists 440,000 or so distinct CDR3 sequences; approximately 42% were seen once. The material was PBMCs, obtained before TCRalphabeta/CD19-depleted stem cell transplant. The receptors were gathered from a girl aged 2 to 10 with aplastic anemia, due to receive a stem cell transplant. Each CDR3 is given with its conserved first and last residue. Each record gives: J gene, clone size, V gene, D gene, CDR3 protein, CDR3 DNA. D genes are given only for firm matches. Some rows have no size entry. The others give once, few or many, or a class for an expanded clone.

j_gene: TRBJ1-5
abundance: NA
v_gene: TRBV20-1
d_gene: NA
CDR3aa: CSARKDESLDQPQHF
CDR3nt: TGCAGTGCTAGGAAGGACGAAAGTTTAGATCAGCCCCAGCATTTT

j_gene: TRBJ2-3
abundance: many
v_gene: TRBV11-2
d_gene: NA
CDR3aa: CASSKTWGIFSYTDTQYF
CDR3nt: TGTGCCAGCAGCAAAACGTGGGGGATCTTCTCTTACACAGATACGCAGTATTTT

j_gene: TRBJ1-5
abundance: few
v_gene: TRBV20-1
d_gene: NA
CDR3aa: CSARETGNQPQHF
CDR3nt: TGCAGTGCTAGAGAGACGGGCAATCAGCCCCAGCATTTT

j_gene: TRBJ2-3
abundance: NA
v_gene: TRBV20-1
d_gene: NA
CDR3aa: CSAREGSHTDTQYF
CDR3nt: TGCAGTGCTAGAGAAGGGTCCCACACAGATACGCAGTATTTT

j_gene: TRBJ2-3
abundance: NA
v_gene: TRBV20-1
d_gene: NA
CDR3aa: CSANSREVPRPTQYF
CDR3nt: TGCAGTGCTAATAGTCGAGAGGTCCCTCGTCCTACGCAGTATTTT

j_gene: TRBJ2-1
abundance: NA
v_gene: TRBV6-5
d_gene: NA
CDR3aa: CASSYLSGAMNEQFF
CDR3nt: TGTGCCAGCAGTTACCTTTCCGGGGCGATGAATGAGCAGTTCTTC

j_gene: TRBJ2-1
abundance: NA
v_gene: TRBV20-1
d_gene: TRBD2
CDR3aa: CSARPSGIRRGINEQFF
CDR3nt: TGCAGTGCTAGACCTAGCGGGATCCGCCGGGGTATCAATGAGCAGTTCTTC

j_gene: TRBJ2-7
abundance: NA
v_gene: TRBV7-9
d_gene: NA
CDR3aa: CASSLLGTVVEQYF
CDR3nt: TGTGCCAGCAGCTTACTAGGGACTGTAGTGGAGCAGTACTTC

j_gene: TRBJ2-1
abundance: NA
v_gene: TRBV20-1
d_gene: TRBD2
CDR3aa: CSARPIGLATDYNEQFF
CDR3nt: TGCAGTGCTAGACCCATCGGACTAGCGACGGACTACAATGAGCAGTTCTTC

j_gene: TRBJ1-2
abundance: few
v_gene: TRBV6-1
d_gene: TRBD1
CDR3aa: CASSPDRWNYGYTF
CDR3nt: TGTGCCAGCAGCCCGGACAGGTGGAACTATGGCTACACCTTC

j_gene: TRBJ1-2
abundance: NA
v_gene: TRBV6-1
d_gene: NA
CDR3aa: CASSKRSSRPLRGYTF
CDR3nt: TGTGCCAGCAGTAAACGGTCCTCGCGGCCTCTTAGGGGCTACACCTTC

j_gene: TRBJ1-5
abundance: many
v_gene: TRBV6-1
d_gene: NA
CDR3aa: CASTDFGLGPQHF
CDR3nt: TGTGCCAGCACCGATTTCGGGTTGGGGCCCCAGCATTTT

j_gene: TRBJ1-2
abundance: once
v_gene: TRBV6-2/TRBV6-3
d_gene: TRBD1
CDR3aa: CASRLDRTPNYGYTF
CDR3nt: TGTGCCAGCAGACTGGACAGGACCCCTAACTATGGCTACACCTTC

j_gene: TRBJ2-1
abundance: NA
v_gene: TRBV5-5
d_gene: NA
CDR3aa: CASSLNTGFYEQFF
CDR3nt: TGTGCCAGCAGCTTAAACACAGGGTTTTATGAGCAGTTCTTC

j_gene: TRBJ1-2
abundance: NA
v_gene: TRBV12-3/TRBV12-4
d_gene: NA
CDR3aa: CASSLGVSNYGYTF
CDR3nt: TGTGCCAGCAGTTTAGGCGTCAGTAACTATGGCTACACCTTC

j_gene: TRBJ2-3
abundance: NA
v_gene: TRBV15
d_gene: NA
CDR3aa: CATSRDAGTDTQYF
CDR3nt: TGTGCCACCAGCAGAGATGCAGGGACAGATACGCAGTATTTT

j_gene: TRBJ2-5
abundance: few
v_gene: TRBV7-6
d_gene: TRBD1
CDR3aa: CASSTGAGQETQYF
CDR3nt: TGTGCCAGCAGCACAGGGGCAGGCCAAGAGACCCAGTACTTC

j_gene: TRBJ2-1
abundance: NA
v_gene: TRBV28
d_gene: TRBD2
CDR3aa: CASTSTSGTLYNEQFF
CDR3nt: TGTGCCAGCACCTCGACTAGCGGGACGCTCTACAATGAGCAGTTCTTC

j_gene: TRBJ2-7
abundance: NA
v_gene: TRBV7-6
d_gene: TRBD1
CDR3aa: CASSRLQGAGSEQYF
CDR3nt: TGTGCCAGCAGCAGATTACAGGGGGCGGGCAGCGAGCAGTACTTC

j_gene: TRBJ2-7
abundance: NA
v_gene: TRBV20-1
d_gene: TRBD1
CDR3aa: CSAGGTGAYYEQYF
CDR3nt: TGCAGTGCTGGGGGGACAGGGGCCTATTACGAGCAGTACTTC

j_gene: TRBJ2-7
abundance: many
v_gene: TRBV18
d_gene: TRBD2
CDR3aa: CASSPGTSGAYEQYF
CDR3nt: TGTGCCAGCTCACCAGGGACTAGCGGAGCCTACGAGCAGTACTTC

j_gene: TRBJ2-5
abundance: NA
v_gene: TRBV6-1
d_gene: NA
CDR3aa: CASSPPDREETQYF
CDR3nt: TGTGCCAGCAGTCCCCCGGACAGAGAAGAGACCCAGTACTTC

j_gene: TRBJ2-3
abundance: NA
v_gene: TRBV20-1
d_gene: NA
CDR3aa: CSAGREDTQYF
CDR3nt: TGCAGTGCTGGACGAGAGGATACGCAGTATTTT

j_gene: TRBJ2-3
abundance: few
v_gene: TRBV20-1
d_gene: NA
CDR3aa: CSAPRAGGADTQYF
CDR3nt: TGCAGTGCGCCCCGGGCGGGCGGTGCAGATACGCAGTATTTT

j_gene: TRBJ2-4
abundance: many
v_gene: TRBV20-1
d_gene: NA
CDR3aa: CSARISGTLAKNIQYF
CDR3nt: TGCAGTGCTAGAATCTCAGGGACTCTAGCCAAAAACATTCAGTACTTC

j_gene: TRBJ2-2
abundance: NA
v_gene: TRBV2
d_gene: TRBD2
CDR3aa: CASTHWEGGGTGELFF
CDR3nt: TGTGCCAGCACCCACTGGGAGGGTGGAGGCACCGGGGAGCTGTTTTTT

j_gene: TRBJ1-1
abundance: NA
v_gene: TRBV20-1
d_gene: NA
CDR3aa: CSAPDGGSDTEAFF
CDR3nt: TGCAGTGCCCCCGATGGGGGGTCGGACACTGAAGCTTTCTTT

j_gene: TRBJ2-7
abundance: NA
v_gene: TRBV20-1
d_gene: TRBD2
CDR3aa: CSPIAGVSEQYF
CDR3nt: TGCAGTCCTATAGCGGGAGTAAGCGAGCAGTACTTC

j_gene: TRBJ2-1
abundance: few
v_gene: TRBV5-1
d_gene: NA
CDR3aa: CASSLVDSSYNEQFF
CDR3nt: TGCGCCAGCAGCTTGGTGGACAGCTCCTACAATGAGCAGTTCTTC

j_gene: TRBJ1-2
abundance: NA
v_gene: TRBV7-9
d_gene: NA
CDR3aa: CASSFVLGGYTF
CDR3nt: TGTGCCAGCAGCTTCGTTTTGGGAGGCTACACCTTC

j_gene: TRBJ2-5
abundance: once
v_gene: TRBV7-3
d_gene: NA
CDR3aa: CASSLPLGGIGQSQETQYF
CDR3nt: TGTGCCAGCAGCTTACCCTTGGGGGGCATCGGACAATCCCAAGAGACCCAGTACTTC

j_gene: TRBJ2-7
abundance: NA
v_gene: TRBV12-3/TRBV12-4
d_gene: NA
CDR3aa: CASSLAPETYEQYF
CDR3nt: TGTGCCAGCAGTTTGGCACCCGAAACCTACGAGCAGTACTTC

j_gene: TRBJ2-3
abundance: few
v_gene: TRBV7-9
d_gene: NA
CDR3aa: CASQDGTRDTQYF
CDR3nt: TGTGCCAGCCAAGACGGGACCAGAGATACGCAGTATTTT

j_gene: TRBJ2-2
abundance: NA
v_gene: TRBV11-3
d_gene: NA
CDR3aa: CASSLGPFNTGELFF
CDR3nt: TGTGCCAGCAGCTTAGGACCTTTTAACACCGGGGAGCTGTTTTTT

j_gene: TRBJ1-1
abundance: NA
v_gene: TRBV7-9
d_gene: NA
CDR3aa: CASSYSGAEAFF
CDR3nt: TGTGCCAGCAGCTACTCGGGCGCAGAAGCTTTCTTT

j_gene: TRBJ1-5
abundance: once
v_gene: TRBV7-3
d_gene: NA
CDR3aa: CASSWKEVGFQPQHF
CDR3nt: TGTGCCAGCAGCTGGAAGGAAGTTGGCTTCCAGCCCCAGCATTTT

j_gene: TRBJ1-2
abundance: many
v_gene: TRBV7-9
d_gene: NA
CDR3aa: CASSLAAGPNYGYTF
CDR3nt: TGTGCCAGCAGCTTAGCCGCAGGCCCTAACTATGGCTACACCTTC

j_gene: TRBJ1-5
abundance: few
v_gene: TRBV7-2
d_gene: NA
CDR3aa: CASSLGRTGNQPQHF
CDR3nt: TGTGCCAGCAGCTTAGGACGGACGGGCAATCAGCCCCAGCATTTT

j_gene: TRBJ2-7
abundance: NA
v_gene: TRBV3-1
d_gene: NA
CDR3aa: CASSLNQVAILAKQYF
CDR3nt: TGTGCCAGCAGCCTCAATCAAGTAGCGATCTTAGCGAAACAGTACTTC

j_gene: TRBJ2-5
abundance: few
v_gene: TRBV6-1
d_gene: NA
CDR3aa: CASRRLGASSKETQYF
CDR3nt: TGTGCCAGCAGACGACTAGGTGCTAGTTCAAAAGAGACCCAGTACTTC

j_gene: TRBJ2-1
abundance: NA
v_gene: TRBV4-2
d_gene: TRBD2
CDR3aa: CASSQEREAYNEQFF
CDR3nt: TGTGCCAGCAGCCAAGAGCGGGAGGCTTACAATGAGCAGTTCTTC

j_gene: TRBJ1-1
abundance: many
v_gene: TRBV4-1
d_gene: NA
CDR3aa: CASSQPHRDTEAFF
CDR3nt: TGCGCCAGCAGCCAACCCCACCGGGACACTGAAGCTTTCTTT

j_gene: TRBJ1-1
abundance: NA
v_gene: TRBV28
d_gene: TRBD1
CDR3aa: CASSPFRGSVSRTEAFF
CDR3nt: TGTGCCAGCAGCCCCTTCAGGGGGTCGGTATCGAGAACTGAAGCTTTCTTT

j_gene: TRBJ2-7
abundance: few
v_gene: TRBV7-2
d_gene: NA
CDR3aa: CASSSRPANYEQYF
CDR3nt: TGTGCCAGCAGCTCCCGACCGGCAAACTACGAGCAGTACTTC

j_gene: TRBJ2-5
abundance: NA
v_gene: TRBV5-1
d_gene: TRBD2
CDR3aa: CASRAGTSALSQETQYF
CDR3nt: TGCGCCAGCAGGGCCGGGACTAGCGCACTATCCCAAGAGACCCAGTACTTC

j_gene: TRBJ2-1
abundance: NA
v_gene: TRBV29-1
d_gene: TRBD2
CDR3aa: CSVARGRGAYNEQFF
CDR3nt: TGCAGCGTCGCCCGGGGGCGGGGGGCCTACAATGAGCAGTTCTTC

j_gene: TRBJ2-3
abundance: NA
v_gene: TRBV5-1
d_gene: NA
CDR3aa: CASSFGGGDTDTQYF
CDR3nt: TGCGCCAGCAGCTTTGGAGGGGGGGACACAGATACGCAGTATTTT

j_gene: TRBJ2-2
abundance: NA
v_gene: TRBV27
d_gene: TRBD2
CDR3aa: CASSPWTSGRAGELFF
CDR3nt: TGTGCCAGCAGTCCTTGGACTAGCGGGAGGGCCGGGGAGCTGTTTTTT

j_gene: TRBJ2-7
abundance: NA
v_gene: TRBV29-1
d_gene: TRBD1
CDR3aa: CSVAPGQGTYEQYF
CDR3nt: TGCAGCGTGGCACCGGGACAGGGAACCTACGAGCAGTACTTC